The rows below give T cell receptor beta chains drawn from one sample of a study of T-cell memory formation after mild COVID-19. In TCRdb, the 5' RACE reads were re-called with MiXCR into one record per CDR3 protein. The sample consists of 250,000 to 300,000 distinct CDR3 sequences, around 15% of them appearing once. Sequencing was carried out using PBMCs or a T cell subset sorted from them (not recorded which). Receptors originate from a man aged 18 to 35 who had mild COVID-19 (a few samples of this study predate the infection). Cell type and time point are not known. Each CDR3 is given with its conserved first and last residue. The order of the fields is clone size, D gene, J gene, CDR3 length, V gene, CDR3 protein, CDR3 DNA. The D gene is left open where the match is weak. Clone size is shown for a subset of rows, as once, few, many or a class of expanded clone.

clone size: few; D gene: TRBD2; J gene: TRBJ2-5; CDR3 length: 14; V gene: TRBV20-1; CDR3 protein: CSARGVSGAETQYF; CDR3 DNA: TGCAGTGCTAGAGGCGTGAGCGGGGCGGAGACCCAGTACTTC
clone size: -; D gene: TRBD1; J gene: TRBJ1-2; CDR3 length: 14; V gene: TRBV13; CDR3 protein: CASSIGQGAYGYTF; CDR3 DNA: TGTGCCAGCAGCATCGGACAGGGGGCTTATGGCTACACCTTC
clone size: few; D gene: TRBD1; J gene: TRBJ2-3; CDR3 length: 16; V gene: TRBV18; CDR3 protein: CASSSDRAPLTDTQYF; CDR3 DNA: TGTGCCAGCTCATCAGACAGGGCCCCCCTCACAGATACGCAGTATTTT
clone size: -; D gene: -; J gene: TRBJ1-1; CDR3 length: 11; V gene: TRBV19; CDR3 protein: CASFKGPEAFF; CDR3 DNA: TGTGCCAGCTTTAAGGGCCCTGAAGCTTTCTTT
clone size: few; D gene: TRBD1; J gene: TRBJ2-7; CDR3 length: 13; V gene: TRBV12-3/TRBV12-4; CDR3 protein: CASSQTGGLEQYF; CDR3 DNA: TGTGCCAGCAGTCAGACAGGGGGCCTCGAGCAGTACTTC
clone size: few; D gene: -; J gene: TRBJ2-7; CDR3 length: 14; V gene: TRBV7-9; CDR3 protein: CASSLGAGTDEQYF; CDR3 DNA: TGTGCCAGCAGCTTAGGTGCGGGAACGGACGAGCAGTACTTC
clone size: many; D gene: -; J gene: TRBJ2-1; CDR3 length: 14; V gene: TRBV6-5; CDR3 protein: CASSFGTAYNEQFF; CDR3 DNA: TGTGCCAGCAGTTTCGGGACGGCCTACAATGAGCAGTTCTTC
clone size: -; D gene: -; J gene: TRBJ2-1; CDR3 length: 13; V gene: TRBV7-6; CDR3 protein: CASRPGNRNEQFF; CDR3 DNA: TGTGCCAGCAGGCCTGGGAATCGAAATGAGCAGTTCTTC
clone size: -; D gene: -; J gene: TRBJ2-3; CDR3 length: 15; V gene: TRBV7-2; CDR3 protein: CASSPQGPGTDTQYF; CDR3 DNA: TGTGCCAGCAGCCCCCAGGGCCCCGGCACAGATACGCAGTATTTT
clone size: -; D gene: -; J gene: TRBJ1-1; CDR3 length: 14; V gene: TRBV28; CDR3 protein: CASSSPAANTEAFF; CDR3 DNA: TGTGCCAGCAGTTCACCGGCAGCAAACACTGAAGCTTTCTTT
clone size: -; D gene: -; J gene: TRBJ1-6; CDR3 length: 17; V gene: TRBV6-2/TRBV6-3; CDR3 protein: CASRSVLARLYNSPLHF; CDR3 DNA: TGTGCCAGCAGGTCCGTCCTCGCTCGACTCTATAATTCACCCCTCCACTTT
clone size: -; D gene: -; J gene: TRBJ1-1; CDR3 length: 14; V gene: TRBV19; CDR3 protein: CASSTDRLNTEAFF; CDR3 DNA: TGTGCCAGTAGCACCGACAGACTGAACACTGAAGCTTTCTTT
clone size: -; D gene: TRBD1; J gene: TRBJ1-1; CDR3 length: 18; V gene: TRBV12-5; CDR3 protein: CASGLVPGTGGARGEAFF; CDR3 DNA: TGTGCTAGTGGTTTGGTCCCCGGGACAGGGGGCGCGAGAGGCGAAGCTTTCTTT
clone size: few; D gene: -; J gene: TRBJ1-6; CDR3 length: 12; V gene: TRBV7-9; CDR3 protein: CASSLADSPLHF; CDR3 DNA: TGTGCCAGCAGCTTGGCGGACTCACCCCTCCACTTT
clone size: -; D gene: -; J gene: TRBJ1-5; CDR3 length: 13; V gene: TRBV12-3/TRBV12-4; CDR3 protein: CASSLPGGQPQHF; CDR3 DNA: TGTGCCAGCAGTCTCCCGGGGGGTCAGCCCCAGCATTTT